This entry is about one T cell receptor beta chain. The CDR3 runs 14 residues. V lost 6 bases to trimming and J lost 1 base; unmatched junction nucleotides: 1. CDR1 is SNHLY and CDR2 is FYNNEI in the germline V gene. The sample comes from a study of cytomegalovirus exposure and HLA in healthy donors. The wider study: Approximately 190 million T cells yielded around 120 million unique TCR beta sequences in earlier analysis.

Amplification used 60 Vbeta primers and 13 Jbeta primers. Assay used: immunoSEQ multiplex PCR; TCRdb lists only in-frame clones, some missing. The table records about 120,000 clones, roughly 83% of them present only once. This chain connects TRBV2 to TRBJ2-5; 11 positions agree with TRBD2. What was sequenced was PBMCs. The sequence derives from a man younger than 30 in good health and CMV-seropositive. The CDR3 DNA reads as TGTGCCAGCAGGGGACTAGCGGTCCAAGAGACCCAGTACTTC. As protein: CASRGLAVQETQYF.